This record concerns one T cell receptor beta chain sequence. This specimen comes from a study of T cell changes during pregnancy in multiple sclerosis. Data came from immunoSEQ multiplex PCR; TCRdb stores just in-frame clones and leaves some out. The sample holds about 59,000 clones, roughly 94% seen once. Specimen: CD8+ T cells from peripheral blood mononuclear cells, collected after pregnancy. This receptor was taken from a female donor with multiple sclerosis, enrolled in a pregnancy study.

CDR3 sequence reads: CASALTGNYGYTF. The CDR3 nucleotides are TGTGCTAGTGCCTTAACAGGGAACTATGGCTACACCTTC. The V and J genes are TRBV12-5 and TRBJ1-2; possible D gene TRBD1, 6 bases. The CDR3 loop spans 13 amino acids. Germline V gene lookup returns CDR1 LGHNT and CDR2 FRNRAP. V was shortened by 7 bases and J by 2 bases, with 11 bases between the two germline ends. Drawing the rest from reference TRBV12-5 and TRBJ1-2, the complete variable domain is DARVTQTPRHKVTEMGQEVTMRCQPILGHNTVFWYRQTMMQGLELLAYFRNRAPLDDSGMPKDRFSAEMPDATLATLKIQPSEPRDSAVYFCASALTGNYGYTFGSGTRLTVV.